The clone carrying this T cell receptor beta chain was found a few times. Its antigen is still unknown. TCRdb ran MiXCR on the reads and lists one entry per CDR3 protein. Among hundreds of thousands of distinct CDR3 sequences, roughly a quarter were seen once, and the ten largest hold around 8%. These data come from a study of T cell repertoires in cytomegalovirus infection. Study at large: From public TCR beta signatures came an indication of both CMV infection and matching HLA type.

Study findings and constraints: Cumulative public TCR beta family frequency identified CMV carriers with the relevant HLA. The study found HLA-C-restricted CMV-specific TCR beta clonotypes dominating the ex vivo response.

The junction had 5 bases not matched to a gene; V was cut back by 5 bases and J by 1 base. Germline values: CDR1 SGHTA, CDR2 FQGTGA. CDR3 size: 15 residues. The sequenced material came from CD8+ T cells from PBMCs. The TCR originated in a human donor in good health (CMV status not recorded). Some clones in this sample may be carry-over from other donors' samples. The rearrangement links TRBV7-3 to TRBJ2-5; 9 bases match TRBD2. Here the CDR3 reads CASSRAGGIQETQYF. The CDR3 bases are TGTGCCAGCAGCCGAGCGGGGGGTATCCAAGAGACCCAGTACTTC.